This is a list of T cell receptor beta chains from one sample in a study of T cell repertoires in cytomegalovirus infection. MiXCR was run by TCRdb on the reads, yielding one entry per CDR3 protein. The repertoire includes some 700,000 distinct CDR3 sequences, roughly 35% of them detected once, and 2.8% sits in the top ten. Sample: PBMCs. The receptors were gathered from a human donor in good health (CMV status not recorded). Some clones in this sample may be carry-over from other donors' samples. Both conserved end residues are part of each CDR3. The order of the fields is J gene, V gene, D gene, clone size, CDR3 protein, CDR3 DNA. The D gene is left open where the match is weak. Not every row has a clone size; where given, it reads once, few, many or a size class.

TRBJ2-5 | TRBV28 | TRBD2 | few | CASSNQMTSGSATQYF | TGTGCCAGCAGCAACCAAATGACTAGCGGGAGTGCGACCCAGTACTTC
TRBJ2-5 | TRBV28 | . | . | CASSLIGSGETQYF | TGTGCCAGCAGTTTAATTGGAAGCGGGGAGACCCAGTACTTC
TRBJ2-1 | TRBV20-1 | . | . | CSALPGPIYNEQFF | TGCAGTGCTTTACCGGGACCTATCTACAATGAGCAGTTCTTC
TRBJ2-6 | TRBV11-2 | . | . | CASSSPGASGANVLTF | TGTGCCAGCAGCTCACCAGGGGCCTCTGGGGCCAACGTCCTGACTTTC
TRBJ2-7 | TRBV7-8 | TRBD1 | . | CASSFERGDRLYEQYF | TGTGCCAGCAGCTTTGAAAGAGGGGACAGGCTTTACGAGCAGTACTTC
TRBJ1-2 | TRBV15 | . | few | CATSRDRGTPAYGYTF | TGTGCCACCAGCAGAGATCGTGGCACCCCGGCCTATGGCTACACCTTC
TRBJ2-7 | TRBV6-6 | TRBD2 | many | CASSLASGGYEQYF | TGTGCCAGCAGTTTGGCTAGCGGGGGCTACGAGCAGTACTTC
TRBJ1-1 | TRBV12-3/TRBV12-4 | . | . | CASSTSSHYYYTEAFF | TGTGCCAGCAGCACGTCTTCTCACTACTACTACACTGAAGCTTTCTTT
TRBJ2-1 | TRBV10-3 | TRBD2 | . | CAIRGRESYNEQFF | TGTGCCATCAGAGGGCGGGAGTCCTACAATGAGCAGTTCTTC
TRBJ1-6 | TRBV20-1 | . | . | CSARDGDSGFSYNSPLHF | TGCAGTGCTAGAGACGGGGATTCGGGTTTCTCCTATAATTCACCCCTCCACTTT
TRBJ2-3 | TRBV6-1 | . | . | CASRGGTSTDTQYF | TGTGCCAGCAGGGGCGGAACTAGCACAGATACGCAGTATTTT
TRBJ1-5 | TRBV7-2 | . | many | CASSLGQYNQPQHF | TGTGCCAGCAGCCTAGGACAGTACAATCAGCCCCAGCATTTT
TRBJ1-4 | TRBV7-2 | . | . | CASRRGRSGEKLFF | TGTGCCAGCAGAAGGGGGAGGAGCGGTGAAAAACTGTTTTTT
TRBJ2-1 | TRBV5-1 | TRBD2 | . | CASSPGLGWDEQFF | TGCGCCAGCAGCCCCGGACTAGGTTGGGATGAGCAGTTCTTC
TRBJ2-2 | TRBV29-1 | . | . | CSVVPRSPNTGELFF | TGCAGCGTTGTCCCCCGATCGCCAAACACCGGGGAGCTGTTTTTT
TRBJ2-5 | TRBV28 | . | . | CASSIPVQTQYF | TGTGCCAGCAGTATACCCGTCCAGACCCAGTACTTC
TRBJ2-5 | TRBV7-2 | . | . | CASSLNGPQETQYF | TGTGCCAGCAGCTTAAATGGACCGCAAGAGACCCAGTACTTC
TRBJ1-1 | TRBV6-5 | . | . | CASSYSRTVENTEAFF | TGTGCCAGCAGTTACTCGAGGACAGTAGAGAACACTGAAGCTTTCTTT
TRBJ2-1 | TRBV7-8 | TRBD2 | few | CASSLGLAGFTEQFF | TGTGCCAGCAGCTTGGGACTAGCGGGATTCACTGAGCAGTTCTTC
TRBJ2-5 | TRBV19 | TRBD2 | . | CASNGGRAETQYF | TGTGCCAGTAACGGCGGGAGGGCAGAGACCCAGTACTTC
TRBJ2-4 | TRBV19 | . | few | CASSIDRPPRPDIQYF | TGTGCCAGTAGTATAGACAGGCCGCCGAGACCCGACATTCAGTACTTC
TRBJ1-5 | TRBV19 | . | . | CASTPQGDFYQPQHF | TGTGCCAGTACCCCGCAAGGGGATTTTTATCAGCCCCAGCATTTT
TRBJ2-5 | TRBV9 | TRBD2 | . | CASSVGGGTQETQYF | TGTGCCAGCAGCGTAGGCGGGGGGACCCAAGAGACCCAGTACTTC
TRBJ2-3 | TRBV7-3 | TRBD2 | many | CASSLGTGGALDTQYF | TGTGCCAGCAGCTTGGGCACCGGGGGGGCCCTCGATACGCAGTATTTT
TRBJ2-3 | TRBV7-2 | TRBD2 | many | CASSLVGTSGRAGADTQYF | TGTGCCAGCAGCTTAGTCGGGACTAGCGGGAGGGCCGGGGCAGATACGCAGTATTTT
TRBJ1-6 | TRBV5-5 | TRBD1 | . | CASSWTGDGDSPLHF | TGTGCCAGCAGCTGGACAGGGGACGGGGATTCACCCCTCCACTTT
TRBJ1-6 | TRBV5-1 | . | . | CASSFGQQKNSPLHF | TGCGCCAGCAGCTTCGGACAGCAAAAAAATTCACCCCTCCACTTT
TRBJ1-5 | TRBV7-9 | TRBD1 | few | CASSRGDSFNQPQHF | TGTGCCAGCAGCCGGGGGGACAGCTTCAATCAGCCCCAGCATTTT
TRBJ2-5 | TRBV7-9 | TRBD1 | few | CASSPVQGAGETQYF | TGTGCCAGCAGCCCCGTACAGGGGGCGGGGGAGACCCAGTACTTC
TRBJ1-2 | TRBV11-1 | . | . | CASSVGTPDPNYGYTF | TGTGCCAGCAGCGTGGGGACACCAGATCCTAACTATGGCTACACCTTC
TRBJ1-1 | TRBV7-2 | . | many | CASSLGTLGEAFF | TGTGCCAGCAGCTTAGGGACGCTGGGTGAAGCTTTCTTT
TRBJ1-2 | TRBV4-1 | . | . | CASSQEGGANYGYTF | TGCGCCAGCAGCCAAGAAGGGGGAGCTAACTATGGCTACACCTTC
TRBJ2-2 | TRBV29-1 | . | . | CSVEEVRPGELFF | TGCAGCGTTGAAGAGGTTAGACCCGGGGAGCTGTTTTTT
TRBJ1-2 | TRBV7-6 | . | few | CASSLFSQNNYGYTF | TGTGCCAGCAGCTTATTTTCACAGAATAACTATGGCTACACCTTC
TRBJ1-1 | TRBV7-8 | . | few | CASSLVTEGDSLATEAFF | TGTGCCAGCAGCTTAGTTACCGAGGGTGACAGCTTAGCGACTGAAGCTTTCTTT
TRBJ1-6 | TRBV11-1 | TRBD1 | . | CASSRQTGLNSPLHF | TGTGCCAGCAGCCGCCAGACAGGGCTAAATTCACCCCTCCACTTT
TRBJ2-1 | TRBV7-9 | . | few | CARGSLHEQFF | TGTGCCCGGGGGTCCTTGCATGAGCAGTTCTTC
TRBJ2-5 | TRBV3-1 | . | . | CTSRAPYLETQYF | TGTACCAGCAGAGCGCCCTACCTAGAGACCCAGTACTTC
TRBJ1-2 | TRBV7-6 | TRBD1 | . | CASSPGTASNYGYTF | TGTGCCAGCAGCCCGGGGACAGCCTCTAACTATGGCTACACCTTC
TRBJ2-3 | TRBV28 | TRBD1 | . | CASSSPGQGLTDTQYF | TGTGCCAGCAGCTCCCCCGGACAGGGTCTCACAGATACGCAGTATTTT
TRBJ1-1 | TRBV28 | . | few | CASSGGAGLRSTEAFF | TGTGCCAGCTCCGGGGGAGCAGGGCTGAGGTCCACTGAAGCTTTCTTT
TRBJ2-3 | TRBV7-8 | . | few | CASSSRGGGATDTQYF | TGTGCCAGCAGCTCACGCGGAGGCGGGGCCACAGATACGCAGTATTTT
TRBJ1-5 | TRBV12-3/TRBV12-4 | TRBD1 | many | CASRADRGSNQPQHF | TGTGCCAGCAGAGCGGACAGGGGGAGCAATCAGCCCCAGCATTTT
TRBJ2-7 | TRBV28 | TRBD1 | few | CASRGQAVGAYEQYF | TGTGCCAGCAGGGGACAGGCCGTCGGGGCCTACGAGCAGTACTTC
TRBJ1-6 | TRBV7-2 | . | . | CTSSLAPSMSSYNSPLHF | TGTACCAGCAGCTTAGCTCCCTCTATGAGCTCCTATAATTCACCCCTCCACTTT
TRBJ1-5 | TRBV7-2 | . | many | CASSFGTGVNQPQHF | TGTGCCAGCAGCTTTGGGACGGGAGTCAATCAGCCCCAGCATTTT